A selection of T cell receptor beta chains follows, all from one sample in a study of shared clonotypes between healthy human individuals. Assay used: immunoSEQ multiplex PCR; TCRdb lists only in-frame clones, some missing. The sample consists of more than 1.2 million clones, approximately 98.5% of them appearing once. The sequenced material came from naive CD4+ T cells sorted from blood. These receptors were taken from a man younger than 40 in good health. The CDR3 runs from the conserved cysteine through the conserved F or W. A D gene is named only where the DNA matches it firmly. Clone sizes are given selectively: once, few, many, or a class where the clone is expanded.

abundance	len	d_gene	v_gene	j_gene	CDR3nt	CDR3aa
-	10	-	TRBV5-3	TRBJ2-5	TGTGCCAGAATCTCCGAGACCCAGTACTTC	CARISETQYF
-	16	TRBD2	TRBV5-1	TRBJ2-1	TGCGCCAGCAGCTTGGCCGGGAGGGCCGAGTACAATGAGCAGTTCTTC	CASSLAGRAEYNEQFF
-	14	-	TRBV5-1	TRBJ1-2	TGCGCCAGCAGTCTAGACAGTCACAGCTATGGCTACACCTTC	CASSLDSHSYGYTF
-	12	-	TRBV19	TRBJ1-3	TGTGCCAGTAATGGTTTTGGAAACACCATATATTTT	CASNGFGNTIYF
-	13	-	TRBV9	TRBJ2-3	TGTGCCAGCAGCGTATCTCCCACAGATACGCAGTATTTT	CASSVSPTDTQYF
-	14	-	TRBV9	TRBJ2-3	TGTGCCAGCAGCCTCAGCGGAGACACAGATACGCAGTATTTT	CASSLSGDTDTQYF
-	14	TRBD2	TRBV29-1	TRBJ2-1	TGCAGCGTTGAAACTAGCGGGAGGGCCAATGAGCAGTTCTTC	CSVETSGRANEQFF
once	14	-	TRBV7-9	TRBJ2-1	TGTGCCAGCAGCTTACGGCCCGGATACAATGAGCAGTTCTTC	CASSLRPGYNEQFF
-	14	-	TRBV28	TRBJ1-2	TGTGCCAGCAGCCTGGGGCGGGGAGACTATGGCTACACCTTC	CASSLGRGDYGYTF
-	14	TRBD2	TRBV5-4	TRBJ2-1	TGTGCCAGCAGCTTGACTAGCGGAGGCAATGAGCAGTTCTTC	CASSLTSGGNEQFF
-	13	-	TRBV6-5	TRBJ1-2	TGTGCCAGCAGTTACTCGGGGTGGCTTGGCTACACCTTC	CASSYSGWLGYTF
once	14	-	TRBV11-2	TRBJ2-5	TGTGCCAGCAGCCCCCCAAGGACTACTCCAATGCAGTACTTC	CASSPPRTTPMQYF
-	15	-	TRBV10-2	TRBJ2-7	TGCGCCAGCAGTGATTTGAGGGGAGTAAACTACGAGCAGTACTTC	CASSDLRGVNYEQYF
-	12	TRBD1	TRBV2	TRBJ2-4	TGTGCCAGCAGTCAACAGGGGCCTCCCGGGTACTTC	CASSQQGPPGYF
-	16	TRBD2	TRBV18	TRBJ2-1	TGTGCCAGCTCACCACCGACGCTAGCGGGATACAATGAGCAGTTCTTC	CASSPPTLAGYNEQFF
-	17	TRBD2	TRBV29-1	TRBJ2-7	TGCAGCGTTGAAGAATTGAGGGGACTAGCGGAAGGGTACGAGCAGTACTTC	CSVEELRGLAEGYEQYF
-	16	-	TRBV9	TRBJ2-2	TGTGCCAGCAGCGTAGGGGACACCCTTAACACCGGGGAGCTGTTTTTT	CASSVGDTLNTGELFF
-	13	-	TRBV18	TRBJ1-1	TGTGCCAGCTCACCCTCCCCAGAGACTGAAGCTTTCTTT	CASSPSPETEAFF
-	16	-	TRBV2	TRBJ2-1	TGTGCCAGCAAACGAACCGGGTCGCCCATATACAATGAGCAGTTCTTC	CASKRTGSPIYNEQFF
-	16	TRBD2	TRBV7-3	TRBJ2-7	TGTGCCAGCAGCTTAAGTGGTGCTAGCGGCGCCTACGAGCAGTACTTC	CASSLSGASGAYEQYF
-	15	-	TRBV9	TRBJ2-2	TGTGCCAGCAGCGTTGGCGGGACGAACACCGGGGAGCTGTTTTTT	CASSVGGTNTGELFF
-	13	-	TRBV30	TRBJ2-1	TGTGCCTGGAGTGTGAAGGGGGCGGGAGAGCAGTTCTTC	CAWSVKGAGEQFF
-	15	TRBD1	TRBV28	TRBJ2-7	TGTGCCAGCAGCTTACAGGGGACCCTCTCCTACGAGCAGTACTTC	CASSLQGTLSYEQYF
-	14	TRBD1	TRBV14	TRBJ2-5	TGTGCCAGCAGGTCGGGACAGGGGGATGAGACCCAGTACTTC	CASRSGQGDETQYF
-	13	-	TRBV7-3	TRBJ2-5	TGTGCCAGCAGCTTATCCTTTCAAGAGACCCAGTACTTC	CASSLSFQETQYF
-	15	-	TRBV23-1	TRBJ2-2	TGCGCCAGCAGGGGGATTACAGTATGGGCCGGGGAGCTGTTTTTT	CASRGITVWAGELFF
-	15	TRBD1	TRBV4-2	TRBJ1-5	TGTGCCAGCAGTCCCGGGACAGCGACAGATCAGCCCCAGCATTTT	CASSPGTATDQPQHF
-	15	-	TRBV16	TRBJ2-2	TGTGCCAGCAGCCCCATAGCGGAGAGCACCGGGGAGCTGTTTTTT	CASSPIAESTGELFF
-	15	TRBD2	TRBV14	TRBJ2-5	TGTGCCAGCAGCCAATTACTAGCGGGAGTAGAGACCCAGTACTTC	CASSQLLAGVETQYF